The following is a TCR beta chain sequence with its context. The antigen is undetermined. These data belong to a study of cytotoxic CD8 clonotypes in ibrutinib-treated CLL. Study at large: Following a median roughly 13 months of treatment, with a range of 6 to 36, response samples were taken. The sample average was about 260,000 productive templates and 100,000 or so productive rearrangements. Points from the study as a whole: The clonality rise at ibrutinib response reflected private clonotype expansion.

Profiled with immunoSEQ multiplex PCR; TCRdb holds only in-frame clones, not every one. Among around 330,000 clones listed, 67% were seen once. About 2 micrograms of genomic DNA, which was extracted from cryopreserved PBMCs, served as the material used for the TCR beta libraries. This clonotype was obtained from a human donor with chronic lymphocytic leukemia. The sample in question was PBMCs, obtained after 36 months of ibrutinib treatment.

The DNA for the CDR3 is TGCGCCAGCAGCCTCAAACCAGGGGGAACAACTGAAGCTTTCTTT. This translates into CASSLKPGGTTEAFF. V is TRBV4-1 and J is TRBJ1-1, with 7 positions matching TRBD1. The length of the CDR3 is 15 residues. Germline V lookup: CDR1 MGHRA, CDR2 YSYEKL. Losses at the gene ends were 4 bases for V and 5 bases for J; bases not matched to a gene: 10.